The sequence of this T cell receptor beta chain was determined in a study of beta chain features in type 1 diabetes. Study information: Sorted cells from all samples, numbering 107,917,701, were examined. Findings of the study overall: People with Type 1 diabetes carried modestly yet significantly shorter TCRB CDR3s in all four CD4+ subsets. The study found fewer insertions and more deletions at VDJ junctions in type 1 diabetes patients.

In its sample, this clone was seen a few times. Its antigen is not identified. The single heparinised draw taken from each donor contained approximately 120 mL of blood on average. Every isolated RNA sample was fully reverse transcribed, so sequencing captured expressed TCRB transcripts. Clones were read by immunoSEQ multiplex PCR, and TCRdb kept only the in-frame ones, dropping some. Among fewer than 450,000 clones listed, roughly 13% were seen once. Germline assignment: CDR1 SGHRS and CDR2 YFSETQ. This CDR3 contains 14 residues. Trimming removed 7 bases at V and 1 base at J, with 13 bases between. This rearrangement joins TRBV5-1 to TRBJ2-3; no firm D call. The source of this sequence is a woman under 30 with type 1 diabetes. Sequenced: naive CD4+ T cells from blood. The CDR3 DNA is TGCGCCAGCCGTATTCTAGGCGGCACAGATACGCAGTATTTT. Amino acid sequence: CASRILGGTDTQYF. Supplemented by reference TRBV5-1 and TRBJ2-3, the full variable domain reads KAGVTQTPRYLIKTRGQQVTLSCSPISGHRSVSWYQQTPGQGLQFLFEYFSETQRNKGNFPGRFSGRQFSNSRSEMNVSTLELGDSALYLCASRILGGTDTQYFGPGTRLTVL.